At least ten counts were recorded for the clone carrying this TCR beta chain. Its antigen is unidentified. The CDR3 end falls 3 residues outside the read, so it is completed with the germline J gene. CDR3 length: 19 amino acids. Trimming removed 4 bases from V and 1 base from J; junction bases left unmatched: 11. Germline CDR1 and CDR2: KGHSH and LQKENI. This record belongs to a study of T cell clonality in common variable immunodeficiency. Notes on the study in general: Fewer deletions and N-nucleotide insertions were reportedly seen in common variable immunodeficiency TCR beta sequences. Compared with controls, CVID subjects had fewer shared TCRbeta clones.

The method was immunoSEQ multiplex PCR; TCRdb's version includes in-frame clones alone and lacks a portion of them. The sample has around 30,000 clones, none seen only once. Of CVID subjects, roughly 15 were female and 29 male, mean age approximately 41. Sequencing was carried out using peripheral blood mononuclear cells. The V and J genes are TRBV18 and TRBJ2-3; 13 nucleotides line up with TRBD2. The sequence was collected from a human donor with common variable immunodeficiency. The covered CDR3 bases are TGTGCCAGCTCACGCCTTCTACTAGCGGGAGGGCAGGGCACAGATACG. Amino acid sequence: CASSRLLLAGGQGTDT. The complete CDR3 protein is CASSRLLLAGGQGTDTQYF.